This T cell receptor beta chain was captured in a study of T cells in localized non-small cell lung cancer. Profiling relied on immunoSEQ multiplex PCR, and the TCRdb table lists in-frame clones only, not all of them. The repertoire has 23,000 or so clones, 80% to 90% of them found once; the top ten carry roughly 1.2%. With 0 bases removed from V and 8 bases from J, the gap between germline ends came to 14 bases. This CDR3 has 15 residues. CDR1 and CDR2 from the germline V gene are SGHTA and FQGTGA. The chain links TRBV7-3 to TRBJ2-1; D could derive from TRBD1 or TRBD2 (6 bases each). The source of this sequence is a woman aged 35 to 75 with stage I lung adenocarcinoma. The material sequenced was peripheral blood, taken before any cancer treatment. The CDR3 nucleotides read TGTGCCAGCAGCTTAACTGCTGGGGGGCTGGATGAGCAGTTCTTC. The encoded protein is CASSLTAGGLDEQFF.